Listed below are T cell receptor beta chains from one sample, sequenced in a study of blood T cells in healthy people across ages. TCRdb analysed the 5' RACE reads with MiXCR anew, one entry per CDR3 protein. The data contain roughly 1.6 million distinct CDR3 sequences, about 32% of them singletons. Sequenced sample: blood. The receptors were sampled from a woman in her 30s in good health. Each CDR3 is given with its conserved first and last residue. Each record gives: V gene, clone size, D gene, J gene, CDR3 protein, CDR3 DNA. A D gene is named only where the DNA matches it firmly. Where a row states a size, it is once, few, many or the class of an expanded clone; other rows omit it.

V gene: TRBV27
clone size: few
D gene: -
J gene: TRBJ1-6
CDR3 protein: CASSLDLYGSPLHF
CDR3 DNA: TGTGCCAGCAGTTTAGACTTATATGGTTCACCCCTCCACTTT

V gene: TRBV5-1
clone size: few
D gene: -
J gene: TRBJ2-6
CDR3 protein: CASSFYLSSGANVLTF
CDR3 DNA: TGCGCCAGCAGCTTCTATCTAAGCTCTGGGGCCAACGTCCTGACTTTC

V gene: TRBV6-6
clone size: -
D gene: TRBD1
J gene: TRBJ1-3
CDR3 protein: CASAEGGGNTIYF
CDR3 DNA: TGTGCCAGCGCGGAAGGGGGCGGAAACACCATATATTTT

V gene: TRBV20-1
clone size: -
D gene: -
J gene: TRBJ1-6
CDR3 protein: CSASGGKGNSPLHF
CDR3 DNA: TGCAGTGCTAGCGGGGGCAAAGGTAATTCACCCCTCCACTTT

V gene: TRBV3-1
clone size: -
D gene: TRBD2
J gene: TRBJ2-1
CDR3 protein: CASIGLAGGYNEQFF
CDR3 DNA: TGTGCCAGCATAGGACTAGCGGGAGGATACAATGAGCAGTTCTTC

V gene: TRBV7-9
clone size: few
D gene: -
J gene: TRBJ1-1
CDR3 protein: CASSQQGGNTEAFF
CDR3 DNA: TGTGCCAGCAGCCAACAAGGGGGGAACACTGAAGCTTTCTTT

V gene: TRBV20-1
clone size: few
D gene: -
J gene: TRBJ1-5
CDR3 protein: CSARTDRNQPQHF
CDR3 DNA: TGCAGTGCTAGAACTGACAGGAATCAGCCCCAGCATTTT

V gene: TRBV18
clone size: -
D gene: TRBD2
J gene: TRBJ2-3
CDR3 protein: CASSPPSGGSGSTDTQYF
CDR3 DNA: TGTGCCAGCTCACCGCCCAGCGGGGGATCTGGTAGCACAGATACGCAGTATTTT

V gene: TRBV20-1
clone size: -
D gene: TRBD1
J gene: TRBJ2-1
CDR3 protein: CSADTGTDLNEQFF
CDR3 DNA: TGCAGTGCCGACACCGGGACAGACCTCAATGAGCAGTTCTTC

V gene: TRBV9
clone size: -
D gene: -
J gene: TRBJ1-1
CDR3 protein: CASSVGSLNTEAFF
CDR3 DNA: TGTGCCAGCAGCGTAGGGTCGTTGAACACTGAAGCTTTCTTT

V gene: TRBV21-1
clone size: few
D gene: -
J gene: TRBJ2-7
CDR3 protein: CANIRGRVYEQYF
CDR3 DNA: TGTGCCAACATAAGGGGCAGGGTCTACGAGCAGTACTTC

V gene: TRBV5-1
clone size: few
D gene: -
J gene: TRBJ2-7
CDR3 protein: CASSLVVGPSYEQYF
CDR3 DNA: TGCGCCAGCAGCTTGGTGGTCGGACCATCCTACGAGCAGTACTTC

V gene: TRBV5-1
clone size: -
D gene: TRBD1
J gene: TRBJ1-2
CDR3 protein: CASSPTHRGRGGYTF
CDR3 DNA: TGCGCCAGCAGCCCAACCCACAGGGGGCGAGGTGGCTACACCTTC

V gene: TRBV20-1
clone size: few
D gene: TRBD1
J gene: TRBJ2-5
CDR3 protein: CSAPTGGLKETQYF
CDR3 DNA: TGCAGTGCGCCTACAGGGGGCCTAAAAGAGACCCAGTACTTC

V gene: TRBV3-1
clone size: few
D gene: TRBD2
J gene: TRBJ2-3
CDR3 protein: CASSRTGTSADTQYF
CDR3 DNA: TGTGCCAGCAGCCGAACCGGGACTAGTGCAGATACGCAGTATTTT

V gene: TRBV5-1
clone size: -
D gene: TRBD2
J gene: TRBJ2-3
CDR3 protein: CASSLGGGGASAADTQYF
CDR3 DNA: TGCGCCAGCAGCTTGGGGGGCGGGGGAGCCTCTGCGGCAGATACGCAGTATTTT

V gene: TRBV20-1
clone size: -
D gene: -
J gene: TRBJ1-2
CDR3 protein: CSARPPAPSNYGYTF
CDR3 DNA: TGCAGTGCTAGACCGCCAGCCCCTTCTAACTATGGCTACACCTTC

V gene: TRBV7-6
clone size: many
D gene: -
J gene: TRBJ2-7
CDR3 protein: CASSMTGTTSYVEQYF
CDR3 DNA: TGTGCCAGCAGCATGACAGGCACGACGAGCTACGTGGAGCAGTACTTC

V gene: TRBV5-1
clone size: -
D gene: -
J gene: TRBJ1-1
CDR3 protein: CASSYRQKNTEAFF
CDR3 DNA: TGCGCCAGCAGCTATAGACAGAAGAACACTGAAGCTTTCTTT

V gene: TRBV7-2
clone size: few
D gene: -
J gene: TRBJ1-5
CDR3 protein: CASSFNWVSNQPQHF
CDR3 DNA: TGTGCCAGCAGCTTTAATTGGGTTAGCAATCAGCCCCAGCATTTT

V gene: TRBV11-2
clone size: -
D gene: TRBD1
J gene: TRBJ2-7
CDR3 protein: CASSNGQGVYEQYF
CDR3 DNA: TGTGCCAGCAGTAATGGACAGGGTGTCTACGAGCAGTACTTC

V gene: TRBV24-1
clone size: -
D gene: TRBD2
J gene: TRBJ2-1
CDR3 protein: CATSDGGLAGGHEQFF
CDR3 DNA: TGTGCCACCAGTGATGGAGGACTAGCGGGAGGGCATGAGCAGTTCTTC

V gene: TRBV6-5
clone size: -
D gene: -
J gene: TRBJ2-1
CDR3 protein: CATERYNEQFF
CDR3 DNA: TGTGCCACTGAGAGGTACAATGAGCAGTTCTTC

V gene: TRBV7-8
clone size: -
D gene: -
J gene: TRBJ2-7
CDR3 protein: CASSAGGQGFTYEQYF
CDR3 DNA: TGTGCCAGCAGCGCCGGGGGGCAGGGGTTCACCTACGAGCAGTACTTC

V gene: TRBV20-1
clone size: -
D gene: TRBD2
J gene: TRBJ2-7
CDR3 protein: CSARDRVAGGQKAYEQYF
CDR3 DNA: TGCAGTGCTAGAGATCGAGTGGCGGGAGGTCAGAAGGCCTACGAGCAGTACTTC

V gene: TRBV3-1
clone size: -
D gene: -
J gene: TRBJ2-3
CDR3 protein: CASSQAAFDTQYF
CDR3 DNA: TGTGCCAGCTCCCAGGCAGCTTTTGATACGCAGTATTTT

V gene: TRBV27
clone size: few
D gene: TRBD2
J gene: TRBJ2-1
CDR3 protein: CASSSQAGGPNNEQFF
CDR3 DNA: TGTGCCAGCAGTTCTCAAGCGGGGGGACCCAACAATGAGCAGTTCTTC

V gene: TRBV20-1
clone size: -
D gene: TRBD1
J gene: TRBJ1-1
CDR3 protein: CSARDVSDRGRDEAFF
CDR3 DNA: TGCAGTGCTAGGGATGTGAGTGACAGGGGGCGAGATGAAGCTTTCTTT

V gene: TRBV27
clone size: few
D gene: -
J gene: TRBJ1-1
CDR3 protein: CASSLMPRSEAFF
CDR3 DNA: TGTGCCAGCAGTCTTATGCCCCGGTCTGAAGCTTTCTTT